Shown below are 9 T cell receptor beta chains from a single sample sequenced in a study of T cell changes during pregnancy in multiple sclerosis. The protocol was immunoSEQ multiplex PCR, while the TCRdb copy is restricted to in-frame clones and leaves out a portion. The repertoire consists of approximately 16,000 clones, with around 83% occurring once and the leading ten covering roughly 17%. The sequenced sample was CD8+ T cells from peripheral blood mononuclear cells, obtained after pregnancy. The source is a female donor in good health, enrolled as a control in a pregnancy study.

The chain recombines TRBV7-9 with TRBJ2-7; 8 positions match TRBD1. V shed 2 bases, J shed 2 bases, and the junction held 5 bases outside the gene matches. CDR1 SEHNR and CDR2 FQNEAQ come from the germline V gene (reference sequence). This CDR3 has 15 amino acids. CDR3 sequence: CASSLNRGWTYEQYF. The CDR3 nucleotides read TGTGCCAGCAGCTTAAACAGGGGGTGGACCTACGAGCAGTACTTC.

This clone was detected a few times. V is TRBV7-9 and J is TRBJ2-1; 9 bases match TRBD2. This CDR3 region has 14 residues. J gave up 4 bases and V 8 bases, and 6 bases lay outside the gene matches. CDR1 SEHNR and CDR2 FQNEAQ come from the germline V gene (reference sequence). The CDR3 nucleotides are TGTGCCAGCGGTCCTAGCGGGGAATACAATGAGCAGTTCTTC. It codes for CASGPSGEYNEQFF.

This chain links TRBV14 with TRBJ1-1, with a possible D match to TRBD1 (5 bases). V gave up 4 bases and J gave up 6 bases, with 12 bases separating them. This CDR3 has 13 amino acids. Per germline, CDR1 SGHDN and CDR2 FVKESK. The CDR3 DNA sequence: TGTGCCAGCAGCCTTTCGGGGGGTTCTGAAGCTTTCTTT. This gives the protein CASSLSGGSEAFF.

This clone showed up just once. The CDR3 is CASSLQGWKTNEKLFF. The CDR3 coding sequence is TGTGCCAGCAGTTTACAGGGGTGGAAAACTAATGAAAAACTGTTTTTT. The chain uses TRBV27 and TRBJ1-4, with TRBD1 as a possible D gene (6 bases). The CDR3 covers 16 residues. V was pared by 2 bases and J by 1 base, with 11 bases between. Germline assignment: CDR1 MNHEY and CDR2 SMNVEV (reference sequence).

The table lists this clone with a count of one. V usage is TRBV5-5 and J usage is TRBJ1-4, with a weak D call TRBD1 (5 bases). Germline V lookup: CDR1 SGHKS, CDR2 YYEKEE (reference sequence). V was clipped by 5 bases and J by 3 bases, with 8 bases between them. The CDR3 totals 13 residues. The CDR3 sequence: CASRGEANEKLFF. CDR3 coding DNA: TGTGCCAGCAGGGGGGAGGCTAATGAAAAACTGTTTTTT.

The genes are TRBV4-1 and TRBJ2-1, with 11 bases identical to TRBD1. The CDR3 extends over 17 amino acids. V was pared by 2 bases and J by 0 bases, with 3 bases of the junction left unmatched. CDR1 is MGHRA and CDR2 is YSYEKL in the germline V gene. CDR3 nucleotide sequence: TGCGCCAGCAGCCAAAGGGACAGGGGGAGCTCCTACAATGAGCAGTTCTTC. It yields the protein CASSQRDRGSSYNEQFF.

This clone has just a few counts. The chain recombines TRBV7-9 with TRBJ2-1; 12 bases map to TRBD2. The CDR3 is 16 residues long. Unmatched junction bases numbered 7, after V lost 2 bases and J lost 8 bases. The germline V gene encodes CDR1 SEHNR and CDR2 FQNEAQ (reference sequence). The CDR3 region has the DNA TGTGCCAGCAGCTTACGACTAGCGGGGGAGGGCGATGAGCAGTTCTTC. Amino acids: CASSLRLAGEGDEQFF.

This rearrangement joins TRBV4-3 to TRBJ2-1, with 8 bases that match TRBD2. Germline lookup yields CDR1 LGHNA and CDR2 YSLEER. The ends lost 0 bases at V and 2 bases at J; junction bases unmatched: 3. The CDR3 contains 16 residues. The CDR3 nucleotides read TGCGCCAGCAGCCAAGAACTCGGGGGGGCCTACAATGAGCAGTTCTTC. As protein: CASSQELGGAYNEQFF.

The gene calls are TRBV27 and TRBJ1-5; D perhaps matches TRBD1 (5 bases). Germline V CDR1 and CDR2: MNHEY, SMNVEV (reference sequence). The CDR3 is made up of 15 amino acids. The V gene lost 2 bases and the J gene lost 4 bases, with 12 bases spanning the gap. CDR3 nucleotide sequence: TGTGCCAGCAGTTTAAATAGGAGGGGTAATCAGCCCCAGCATTTT. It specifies CASSLNRRGNQPQHF.